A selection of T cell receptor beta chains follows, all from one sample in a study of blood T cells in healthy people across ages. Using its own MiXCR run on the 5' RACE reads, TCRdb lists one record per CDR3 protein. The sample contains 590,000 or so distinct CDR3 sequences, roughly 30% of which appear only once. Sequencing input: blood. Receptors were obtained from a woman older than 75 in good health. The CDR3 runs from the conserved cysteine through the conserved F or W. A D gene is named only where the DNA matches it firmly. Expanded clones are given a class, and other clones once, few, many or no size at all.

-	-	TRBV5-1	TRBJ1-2	CASSWGTQGYTF	TGCGCCAGCAGCTGGGGGACTCAAGGCTACACCTTC
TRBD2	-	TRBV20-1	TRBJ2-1	CSVTLAGGQFNEQFF	TGCAGTGTTACCTTAGCGGGGGGTCAATTCAATGAGCAGTTCTTC
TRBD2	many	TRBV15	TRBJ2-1	CATSRSGTSGVGEQFF	TGTGCCACCAGCAGATCGGGGACTAGCGGGGTTGGTGAGCAGTTCTTC
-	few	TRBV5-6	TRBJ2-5	CASSLGRGAYQETQYF	TGTGCCAGCAGCTTGGGTCGGGGCGCGTACCAAGAGACCCAGTACTTC
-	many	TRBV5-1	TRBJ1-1	CASSLSTANTEAFF	TGCGCCAGCAGCTTAAGCACTGCCAACACTGAAGCTTTCTTT
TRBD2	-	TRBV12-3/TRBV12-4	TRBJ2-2	CASSLLAANTGELFF	TGTGCCAGCAGTTTACTAGCGGCGAACACCGGGGAGCTGTTTTTT
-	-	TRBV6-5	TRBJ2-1	CASSYSAGTSSYNEQFF	TGTGCCAGCAGTTACTCCGCTGGGACCAGCTCCTACAATGAGCAGTTCTTC
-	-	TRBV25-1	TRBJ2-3	CASSDPSDRPPDTQYF	TGTGCCAGCAGTGATCCAAGTGACAGGCCCCCAGATACGCAGTATTTT
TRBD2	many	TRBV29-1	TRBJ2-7	CSAGGDGTYEQYF	TGCAGCGCCGGGGGGGACGGAACCTACGAGCAGTACTTC
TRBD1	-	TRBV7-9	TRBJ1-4	CASSKAGVQGGEKLFF	TGTGCCAGCAGCAAAGCAGGTGTCCAGGGGGGTGAAAAACTGTTTTTT
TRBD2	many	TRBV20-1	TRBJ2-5	CSALLRQAGVAPRTQYF	TGCAGTGCTCTTCTCAGGCAAGCGGGGGTGGCCCCAAGGACCCAGTACTTC
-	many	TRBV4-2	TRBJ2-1	CASSQESSGPPYNEQFF	TGTGCCAGCAGCCAAGAGTCTTCAGGACCGCCTTACAATGAGCAGTTCTTC
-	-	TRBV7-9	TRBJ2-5	CASTFGGLGANEQYF	TGTGCCAGCACCTTTGGAGGACTGGGGGCCAATGAGCAGTACTTC
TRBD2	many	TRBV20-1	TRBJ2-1	CSATAALAGGPLNEQFF	TGCAGTGCTACCGCCGCTTTGGCGGGGGGGCCTTTGAATGAGCAGTTCTTC
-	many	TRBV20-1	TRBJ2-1	CSAWDRYNEQFF	TGCAGTGCTTGGGACCGGTACAATGAGCAGTTCTTC
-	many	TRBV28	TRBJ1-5	CASSPGGLVSNQPQHF	TGTGCCAGCAGTCCCGGCGGATTGGTTAGCAATCAGCCCCAGCATTTT
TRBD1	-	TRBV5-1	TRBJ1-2	CASSLRDRGSLPPYYGYTF	TGCGCCAGCAGCTTGAGGGACAGGGGATCCCTCCCTCCTTACTATGGCTACACCTTC
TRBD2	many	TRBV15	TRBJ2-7	CATSRGGVYEQYF	TGTGCCACCAGTCGGGGGGGTGTCTACGAGCAGTACTTC
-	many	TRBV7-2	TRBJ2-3	CASSGQGTDTQYF	TGTGCCAGCAGCGGGCAGGGCACAGATACGCAGTATTTT
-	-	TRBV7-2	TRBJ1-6	CASSYTGSPLHF	TGTGCCAGCAGTTATACAGGGTCACCCCTCCACTTT
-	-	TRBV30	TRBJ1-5	CAWSTGVNQPQHF	TGTGCCTGGAGTACCGGGGTTAATCAGCCCCAGCATTTT
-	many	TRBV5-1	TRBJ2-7	CASSLKGAYEQYF	TGCGCCAGCAGCTTGAAAGGAGCCTACGAGCAGTACTTC